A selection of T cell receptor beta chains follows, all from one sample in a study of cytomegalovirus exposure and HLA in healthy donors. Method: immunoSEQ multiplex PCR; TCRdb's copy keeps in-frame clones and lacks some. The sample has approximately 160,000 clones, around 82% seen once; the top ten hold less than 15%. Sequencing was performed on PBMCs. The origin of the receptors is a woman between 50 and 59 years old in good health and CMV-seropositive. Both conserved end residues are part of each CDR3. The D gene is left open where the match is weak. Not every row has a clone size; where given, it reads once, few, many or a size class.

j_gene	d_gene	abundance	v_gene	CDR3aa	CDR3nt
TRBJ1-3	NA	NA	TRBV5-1	CASSFGRTGNTIYF	TGCGCCAGCAGCTTCGGCAGGACTGGAAACACCATATATTTT
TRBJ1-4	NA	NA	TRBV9	CASSPVATNEKLFF	TGTGCCAGCAGCCCAGTTGCAACTAATGAAAAACTGTTTTTT
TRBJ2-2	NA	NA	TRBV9	CASSVTIKDNGELFF	TGTGCCAGCAGCGTAACCATCAAGGACAACGGGGAGCTGTTTTTT
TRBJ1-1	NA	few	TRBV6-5	CASKRNTEAFF	TGTGCCAGCAAGAGGAACACTGAAGCTTTCTTT
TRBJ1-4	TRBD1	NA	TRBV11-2	CASSLARTGLEKLFF	TGTGCCAGCAGCTTAGCCCGGACAGGGTTAGAAAAACTGTTTTTT
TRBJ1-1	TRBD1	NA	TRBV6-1	CASSPETGATEAFF	TGTGCCAGCAGTCCAGAGACAGGGGCTACTGAAGCTTTCTTT
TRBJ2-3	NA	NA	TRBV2	CASRKQGVLADTQYF	TGTGCCAGCAGGAAACAAGGGGTTCTCGCAGATACGCAGTATTTT
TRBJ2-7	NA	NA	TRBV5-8	CASSSYEQYF	TGTGCCAGCAGTTCATACGAGCAGTACTTC
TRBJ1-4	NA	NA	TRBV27	CASSPGATNEKLFF	TGTGCCAGCAGTCCCGGGGCAACTAATGAAAAACTGTTTTTT
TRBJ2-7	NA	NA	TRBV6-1	CASRFVGSEQYF	TGTGCCAGCAGGTTTGTCGGGTCCGAGCAGTACTTC
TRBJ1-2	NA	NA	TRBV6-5	CASSNLSGVRGYTF	TGTGCCAGCAGTAACCTCTCGGGGGTAAGGGGCTACACCTTC
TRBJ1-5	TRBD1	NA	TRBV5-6	CASSGTGGRQPQHF	TGTGCCAGCAGCGGGACAGGGGGCCGACAGCCCCAGCATTTT